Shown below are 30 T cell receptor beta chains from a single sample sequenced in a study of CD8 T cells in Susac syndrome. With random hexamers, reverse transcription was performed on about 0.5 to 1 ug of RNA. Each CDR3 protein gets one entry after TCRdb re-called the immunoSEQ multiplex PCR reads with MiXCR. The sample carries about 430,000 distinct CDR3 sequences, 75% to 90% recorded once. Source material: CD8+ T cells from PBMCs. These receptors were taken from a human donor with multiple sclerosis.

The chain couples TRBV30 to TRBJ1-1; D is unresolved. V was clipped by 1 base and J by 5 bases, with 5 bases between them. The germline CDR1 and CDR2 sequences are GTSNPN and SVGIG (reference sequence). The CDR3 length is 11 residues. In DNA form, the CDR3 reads TGTGCCTGGAGTGGGATAACTGAAGCTTTCTTT. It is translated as CAWSGITEAFF.

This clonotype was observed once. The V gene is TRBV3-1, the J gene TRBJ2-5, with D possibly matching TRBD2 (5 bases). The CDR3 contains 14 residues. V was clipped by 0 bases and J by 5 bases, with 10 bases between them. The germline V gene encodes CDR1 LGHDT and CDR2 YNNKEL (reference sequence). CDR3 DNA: TGTGCCAGCAGCCAAGATTGGCTAGCCGAGACCCAGTACTTC. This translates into CASSQDWLAETQYF.

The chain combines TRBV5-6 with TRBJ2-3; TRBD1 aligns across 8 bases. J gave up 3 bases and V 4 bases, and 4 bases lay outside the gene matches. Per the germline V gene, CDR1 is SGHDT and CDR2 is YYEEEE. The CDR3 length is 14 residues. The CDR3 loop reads CASSEDRVTDTQYF. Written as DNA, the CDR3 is TGTGCCAGCAGCGAGGACAGGGTAACAGATACGCAGTATTTT. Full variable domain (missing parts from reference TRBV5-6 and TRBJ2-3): DAGVTQSPTHLIKTRGQQVTLRCSPKSGHDTVSWYQQALGQGPQFIFQYYEEEERQRGNFPDRFSGHQFPNYSSELNVNALLLGDSALYLCASSEDRVTDTQYFGPGTRLTVL.

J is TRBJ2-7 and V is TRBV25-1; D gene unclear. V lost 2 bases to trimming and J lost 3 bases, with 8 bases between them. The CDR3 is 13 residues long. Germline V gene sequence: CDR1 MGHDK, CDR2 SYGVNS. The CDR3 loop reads CASSEGGYYEQYF. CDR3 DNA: TGTGCCAGCAGTGAAGGCGGATACTACGAGCAGTACTTC.

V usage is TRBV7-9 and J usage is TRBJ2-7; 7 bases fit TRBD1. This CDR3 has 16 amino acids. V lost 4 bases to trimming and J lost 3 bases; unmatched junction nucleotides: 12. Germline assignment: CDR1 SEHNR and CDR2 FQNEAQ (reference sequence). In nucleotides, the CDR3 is TGTGCCAGCAGCTCTCCCGGGACAGAGGGTTTCTACGAGCAGTACTTC. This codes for CASSSPGTEGFYEQYF.

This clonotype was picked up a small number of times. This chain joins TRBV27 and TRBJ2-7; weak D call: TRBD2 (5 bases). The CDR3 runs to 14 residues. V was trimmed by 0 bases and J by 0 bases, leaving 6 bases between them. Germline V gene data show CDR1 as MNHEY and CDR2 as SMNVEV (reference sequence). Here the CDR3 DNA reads TGTGCCAGCAGTTTATCGGACTCCTCCTACGAGCAGTACTTC. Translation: CASSLSDSSYEQYF.

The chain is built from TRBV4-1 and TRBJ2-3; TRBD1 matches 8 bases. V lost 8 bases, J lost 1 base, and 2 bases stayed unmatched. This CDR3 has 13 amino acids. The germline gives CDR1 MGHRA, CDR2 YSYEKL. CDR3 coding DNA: TGCGCCAGCGGACAGGGCGGCACAGATACGCAGTATTTT. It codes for CASGQGGTDTQYF.

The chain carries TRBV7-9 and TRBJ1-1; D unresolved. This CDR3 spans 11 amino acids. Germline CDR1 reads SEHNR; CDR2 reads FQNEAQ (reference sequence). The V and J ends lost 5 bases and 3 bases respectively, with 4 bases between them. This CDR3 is CASSTDTEAFF. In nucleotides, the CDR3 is TGTGCCAGCAGCACGGACACTGAAGCTTTCTTT.

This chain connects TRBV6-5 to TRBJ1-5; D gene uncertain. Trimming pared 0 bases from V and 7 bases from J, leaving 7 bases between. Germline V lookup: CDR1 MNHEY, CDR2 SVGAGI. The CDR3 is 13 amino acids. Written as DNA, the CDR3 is TGTGCCAGCAGTTACTCGAGATACCAGCCCCAGCATTTT. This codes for CASSYSRYQPQHF.

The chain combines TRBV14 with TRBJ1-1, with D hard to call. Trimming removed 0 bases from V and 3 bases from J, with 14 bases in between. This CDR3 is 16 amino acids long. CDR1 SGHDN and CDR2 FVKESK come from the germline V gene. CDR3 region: CASSQERPAGDTEAFF. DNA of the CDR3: TGTGCCAGCAGCCAAGAGCGACCAGCTGGGGACACTGAAGCTTTCTTT.

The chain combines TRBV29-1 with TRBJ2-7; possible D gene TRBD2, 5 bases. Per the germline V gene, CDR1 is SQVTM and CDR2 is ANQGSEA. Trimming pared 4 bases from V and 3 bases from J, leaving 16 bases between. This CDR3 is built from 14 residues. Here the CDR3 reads CSVVSRVGLYEQYF. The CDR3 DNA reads TGCAGCGTTGTATCGAGGGTGGGTCTCTACGAGCAGTACTTC.

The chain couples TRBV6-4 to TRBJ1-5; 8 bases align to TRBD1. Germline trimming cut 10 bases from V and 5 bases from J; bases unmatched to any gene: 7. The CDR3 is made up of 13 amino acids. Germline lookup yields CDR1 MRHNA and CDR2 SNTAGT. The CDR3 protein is CAIRDRGDQPQHF. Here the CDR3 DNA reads TGTGCCATCAGAGACAGGGGCGATCAGCCCCAGCATTTT.

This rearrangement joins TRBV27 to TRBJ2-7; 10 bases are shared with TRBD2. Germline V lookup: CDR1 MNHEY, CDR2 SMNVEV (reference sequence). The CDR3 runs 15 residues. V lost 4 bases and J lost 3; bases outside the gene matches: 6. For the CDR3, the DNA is TGTGCCAGCAGTTATCTAGCGGGAGCCTTCTACGAGCAGTACTTC. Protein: CASSYLAGAFYEQYF.

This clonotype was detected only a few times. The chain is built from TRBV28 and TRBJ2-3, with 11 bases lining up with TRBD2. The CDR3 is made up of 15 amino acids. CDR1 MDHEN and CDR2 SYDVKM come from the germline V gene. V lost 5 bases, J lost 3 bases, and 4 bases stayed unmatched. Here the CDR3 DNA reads TGTGCCAGCAGTCCAAGGACTAGCGGGACAGATACGCAGTATTTT. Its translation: CASSPRTSGTDTQYF.

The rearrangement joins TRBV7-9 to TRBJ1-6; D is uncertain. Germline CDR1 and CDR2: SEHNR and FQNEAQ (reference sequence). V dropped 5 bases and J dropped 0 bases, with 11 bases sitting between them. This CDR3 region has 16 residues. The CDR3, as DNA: TGTGCCAGCAGCGCAAGTTTGGGCTCCTATAATTCACCCCTCCACTTT. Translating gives CASSASLGSYNSPLHF.

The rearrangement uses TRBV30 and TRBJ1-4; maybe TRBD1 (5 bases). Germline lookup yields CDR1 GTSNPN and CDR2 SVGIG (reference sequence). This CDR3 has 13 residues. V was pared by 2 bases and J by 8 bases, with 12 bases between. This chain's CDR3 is CAWSIGEGEKLFF. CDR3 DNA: TGTGCCTGGAGTATAGGGGAGGGCGAAAAACTGTTTTTT.

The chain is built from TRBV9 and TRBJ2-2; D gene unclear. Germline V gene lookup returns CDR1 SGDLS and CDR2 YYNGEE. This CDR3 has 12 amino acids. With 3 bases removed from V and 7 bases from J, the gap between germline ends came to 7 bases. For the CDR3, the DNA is TGTGCCAGCAGCGGACCCCTCGGGGAGCTGTTTTTT. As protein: CASSGPLGELFF.

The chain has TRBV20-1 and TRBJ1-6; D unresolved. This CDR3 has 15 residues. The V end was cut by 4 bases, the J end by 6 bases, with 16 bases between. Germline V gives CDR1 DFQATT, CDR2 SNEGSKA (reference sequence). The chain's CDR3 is CSAIESTESNSPLHF. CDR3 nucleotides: TGCAGTGCTATTGAGTCAACAGAATCTAATTCACCCCTCCACTTT.

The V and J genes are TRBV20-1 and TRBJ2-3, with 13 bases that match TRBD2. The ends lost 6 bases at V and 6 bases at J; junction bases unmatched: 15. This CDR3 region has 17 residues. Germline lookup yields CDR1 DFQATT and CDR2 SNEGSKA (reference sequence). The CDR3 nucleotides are TGCAGTGCAGGGACTAGCGGGGTCCGTCGTCTTGGGGATACGCAGTATTTT. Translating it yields CSAGTSGVRRLGDTQYF.

Here the CDR3 DNA reads TGTGCCAGCAGTTTGTCGGGACAGGGGCCCTCCTATAATTCACCCCTCCACTTT. Its translation is CASSLSGQGPSYNSPLHF. The V gene is TRBV27, the J gene TRBJ1-6; TRBD1 matches at 10 bases. The length of the CDR3 is 18 residues. From germline, CDR1 is MNHEY and CDR2 SMNVEV (reference sequence). The ends lost 3 bases at V and 0 bases at J; junction bases unmatched: 5.

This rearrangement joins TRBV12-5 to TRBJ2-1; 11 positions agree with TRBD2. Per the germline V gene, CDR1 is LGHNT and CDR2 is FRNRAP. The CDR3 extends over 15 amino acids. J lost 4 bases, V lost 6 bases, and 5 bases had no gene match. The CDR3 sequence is CASGTGLAEYNEQFF. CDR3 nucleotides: TGTGCTAGTGGAACGGGACTAGCGGAATACAATGAGCAGTTCTTC. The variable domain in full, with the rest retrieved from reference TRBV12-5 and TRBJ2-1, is DARVTQTPRHKVTEMGQEVTMRCQPILGHNTVFWYRQTMMQGLELLAYFRNRAPLDDSGMPKDRFSAEMPDATLATLKIQPSEPRDSAVYFCASGTGLAEYNEQFFGPGTRLTVL.

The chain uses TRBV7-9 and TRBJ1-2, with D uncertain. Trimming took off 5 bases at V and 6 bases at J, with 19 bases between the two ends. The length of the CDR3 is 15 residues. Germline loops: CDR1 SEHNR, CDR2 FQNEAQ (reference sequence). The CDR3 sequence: CASSPLTKKKHGYTF. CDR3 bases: TGTGCCAGCAGCCCGCTGACCAAAAAGAAGCATGGCTACACCTTC.

DNA for the CDR3: TGTGCCAGCTCGGAGACCCGAGGCATACCCTCCTACGAGCAGTACTTC. Translation gives CASSETRGIPSYEQYF. This sequence joins TRBV18 and TRBJ2-7; D uncertain. Per the germline V gene, CDR1 is KGHSH and CDR2 is LQKENI. V gave up 6 bases and J gave up 0 bases, with 18 bases separating them. CDR3 length: 16 amino acids.

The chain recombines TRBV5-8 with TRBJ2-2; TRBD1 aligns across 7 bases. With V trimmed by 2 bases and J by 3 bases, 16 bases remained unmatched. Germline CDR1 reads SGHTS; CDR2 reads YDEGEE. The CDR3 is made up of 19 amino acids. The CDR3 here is CASSLPYNLGGLDTGELFF. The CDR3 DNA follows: TGTGCCAGCAGCTTACCTTACAACCTAGGGGGCTTGGACACCGGGGAGCTGTTTTTT.

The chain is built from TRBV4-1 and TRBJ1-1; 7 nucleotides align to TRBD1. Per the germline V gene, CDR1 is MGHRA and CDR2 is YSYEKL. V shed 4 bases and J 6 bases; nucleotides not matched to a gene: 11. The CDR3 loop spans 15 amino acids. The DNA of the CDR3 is TGCGCCAGCAGCCCACCGACAGGGATGGACGCTGAAGCTTTCTTT. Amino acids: CASSPPTGMDAEAFF.

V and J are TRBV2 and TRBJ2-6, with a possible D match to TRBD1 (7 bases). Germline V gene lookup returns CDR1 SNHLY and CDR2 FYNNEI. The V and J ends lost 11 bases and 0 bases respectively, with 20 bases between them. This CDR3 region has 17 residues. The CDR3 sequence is CAGNGAGQSSGANVLTF. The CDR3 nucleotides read TGTGCCGGCAATGGGGCGGGACAGAGCTCTGGGGCCAACGTCCTGACTTTC.

CDR3 loop: CASSHKGGREGSSYNEQFF. CDR3 nucleotides: TGTGCCAGCAGCCATAAGGGTGGTCGAGAGGGCAGCTCCTACAATGAGCAGTTCTTC. This rearrangement joins TRBV3-1 to TRBJ2-1; D is perhaps TRBD2 (5 bases). The V end lost 3 bases, the J end lost 0 bases, and 21 bases lay between the germline ends. This CDR3 is 19 amino acids long. CDR1 LGHDT and CDR2 YNNKEL come from the germline V gene (reference sequence).

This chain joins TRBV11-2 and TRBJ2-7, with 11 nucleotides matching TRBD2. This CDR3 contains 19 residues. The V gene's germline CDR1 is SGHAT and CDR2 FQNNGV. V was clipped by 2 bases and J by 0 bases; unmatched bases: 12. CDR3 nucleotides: TGTGCCAGCAGCTTATTTTATCGGCTAGCGGGAGGTGTCTCCTACGAGCAGTACTTC. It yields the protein CASSLFYRLAGGVSYEQYF.

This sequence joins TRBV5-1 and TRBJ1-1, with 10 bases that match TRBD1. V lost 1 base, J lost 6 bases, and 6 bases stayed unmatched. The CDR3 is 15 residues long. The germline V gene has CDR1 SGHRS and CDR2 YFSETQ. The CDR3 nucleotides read TGCGCCAGCAGCTTGTTGCGGGGACAGGGGCCTGAAGCTTTCTTT. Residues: CASSLLRGQGPEAFF.

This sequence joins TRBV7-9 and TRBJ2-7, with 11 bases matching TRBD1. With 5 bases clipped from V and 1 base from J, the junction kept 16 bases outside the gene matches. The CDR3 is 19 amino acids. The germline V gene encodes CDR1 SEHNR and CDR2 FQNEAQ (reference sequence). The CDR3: CASSGTGGKSSRSSYEQYF. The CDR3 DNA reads TGTGCCAGCAGCGGGACAGGGGGAAAATCTTCCCGATCGTCCTACGAGCAGTACTTC.